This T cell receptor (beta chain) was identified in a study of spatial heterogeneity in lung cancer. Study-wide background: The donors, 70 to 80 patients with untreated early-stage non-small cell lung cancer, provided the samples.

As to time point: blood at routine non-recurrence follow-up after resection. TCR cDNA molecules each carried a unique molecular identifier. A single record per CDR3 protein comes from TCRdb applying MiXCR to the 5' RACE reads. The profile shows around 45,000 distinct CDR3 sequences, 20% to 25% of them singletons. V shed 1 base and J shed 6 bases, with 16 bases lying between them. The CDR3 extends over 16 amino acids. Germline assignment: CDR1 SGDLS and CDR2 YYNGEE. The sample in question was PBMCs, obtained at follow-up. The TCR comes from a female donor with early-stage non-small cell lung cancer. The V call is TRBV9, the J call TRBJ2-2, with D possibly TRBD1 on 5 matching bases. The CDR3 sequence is CASSVRLGVNAGELFF. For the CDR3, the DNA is TGTGCCAGCAGCGTACGCCTAGGGGTAAACGCCGGGGAGCTGTTTTTT. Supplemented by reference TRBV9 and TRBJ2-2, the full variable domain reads DSGVTQTPKHLITATGQRVTLRCSPRSGDLSVYWYQQSLDQGLQFLIQYYNGEERAKGNILERFSAQQFPDLHSELNLSSLELGDSALYFCASSVRLGVNAGELFFGEGSRLTVL.